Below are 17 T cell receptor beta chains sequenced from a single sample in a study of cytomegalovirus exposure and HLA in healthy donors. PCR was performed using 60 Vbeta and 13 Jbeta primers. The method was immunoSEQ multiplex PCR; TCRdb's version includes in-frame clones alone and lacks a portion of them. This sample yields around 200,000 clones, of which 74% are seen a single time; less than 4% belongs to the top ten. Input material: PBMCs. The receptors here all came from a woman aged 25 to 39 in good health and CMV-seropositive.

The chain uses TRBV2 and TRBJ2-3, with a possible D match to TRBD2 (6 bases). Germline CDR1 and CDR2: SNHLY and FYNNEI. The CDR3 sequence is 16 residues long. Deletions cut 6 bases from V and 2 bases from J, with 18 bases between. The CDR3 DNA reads TGTGCCAGCAGCTTTGGGGTTAGCGGAAACACAGATACGCAGTATTTT. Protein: CASSFGVSGNTDTQYF.

The CDR3 protein is CASSLGRAITYEQYF. CDR3 nucleotides: TGTGCCAGCAGCTTGGGGCGGGCGATTACCTACGAGCAGTACTTC. The J gene is TRBJ2-7, the V gene TRBV5-4; weak D call: TRBD2 (5 bases). The CDR3 is made up of 15 amino acids. V dropped 0 bases and J dropped 2 bases, with 12 bases sitting between them. Germline V gene data show CDR1 as SGHNT and CDR2 as YYREEE (reference sequence). Using reference TRBV5-4 and TRBJ2-7 for the parts outside the CDR3, the full variable domain is ETGVTQSPTHLIKTRGQQVTLRCSSQSGHNTVSWYQQALGQGPQFIFQYYREEENGRGNFPPRFSGLQFPNYSSELNVNALELDDSALYLCASSLGRAITYEQYFGPGTRLTVT.

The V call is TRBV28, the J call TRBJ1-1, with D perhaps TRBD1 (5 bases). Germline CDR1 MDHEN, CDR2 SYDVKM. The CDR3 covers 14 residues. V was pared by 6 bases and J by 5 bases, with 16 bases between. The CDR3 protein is CASSRRGEETEAFF. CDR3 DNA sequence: TGTGCCAGCAGCAGGAGGGGCGAGGAGACTGAAGCTTTCTTT.

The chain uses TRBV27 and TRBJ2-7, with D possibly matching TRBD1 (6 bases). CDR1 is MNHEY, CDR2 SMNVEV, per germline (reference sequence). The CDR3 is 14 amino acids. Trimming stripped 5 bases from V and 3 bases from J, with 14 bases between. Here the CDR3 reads CASSLTGIFYEQYF. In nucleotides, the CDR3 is TGTGCCAGCAGTCTAACAGGGATATTCTACGAGCAGTACTTC.

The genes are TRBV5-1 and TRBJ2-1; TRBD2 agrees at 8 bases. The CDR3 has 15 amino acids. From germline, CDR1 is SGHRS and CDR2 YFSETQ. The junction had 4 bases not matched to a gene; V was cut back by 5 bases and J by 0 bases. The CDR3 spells CASRDSGISYNEQFF. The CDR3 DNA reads TGCGCCAGCAGAGATAGCGGGATCTCCTACAATGAGCAGTTCTTC. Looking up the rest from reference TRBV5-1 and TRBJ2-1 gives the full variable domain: KAGVTQTPRYLIKTRGQQVTLSCSPISGHRSVSWYQQTPGQGLQFLFEYFSETQRNKGNFPGRFSGRQFSNSRSEMNVSTLELGDSALYLCASRDSGISYNEQFFGPGTRLTVL.

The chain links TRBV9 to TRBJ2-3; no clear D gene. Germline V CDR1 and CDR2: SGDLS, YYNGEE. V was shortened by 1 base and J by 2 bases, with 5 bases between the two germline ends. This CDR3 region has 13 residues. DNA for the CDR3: TGTGCCAGCAGCGTAAGCTACACAGATACGCAGTATTTT. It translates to CASSVSYTDTQYF.

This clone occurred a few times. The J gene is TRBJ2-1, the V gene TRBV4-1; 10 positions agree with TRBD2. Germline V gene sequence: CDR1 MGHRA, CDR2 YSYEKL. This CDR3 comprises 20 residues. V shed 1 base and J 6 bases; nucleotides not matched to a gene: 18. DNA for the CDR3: TGCGCCAGCAGCCAAGTGATGACAGGTGGTGTGATAGCGGGAGGCAATGAGCAGTTCTTC. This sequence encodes CASSQVMTGGVIAGGNEQFF.

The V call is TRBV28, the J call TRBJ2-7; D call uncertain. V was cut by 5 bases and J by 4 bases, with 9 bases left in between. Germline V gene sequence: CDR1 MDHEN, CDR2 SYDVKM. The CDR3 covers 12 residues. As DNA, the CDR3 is TGTGCCAGCAGTGAGGTGGAGTACGAGCAGTACTTC. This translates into CASSEVEYEQYF.

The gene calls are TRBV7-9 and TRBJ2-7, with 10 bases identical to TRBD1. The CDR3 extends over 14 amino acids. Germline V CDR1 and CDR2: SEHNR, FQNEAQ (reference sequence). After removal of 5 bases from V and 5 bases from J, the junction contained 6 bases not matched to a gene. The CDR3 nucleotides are TGTGCCAGCAGCCCGGACAGGGGGTTCAACGAGCAGTACTTC. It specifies CASSPDRGFNEQYF.

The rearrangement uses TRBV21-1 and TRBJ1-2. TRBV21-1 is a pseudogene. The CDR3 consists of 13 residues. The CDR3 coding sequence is TGTGCCAGCAGCAAAGGGGCCGGGGAGGGCTACACCTTC. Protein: CASSKGAGEGYTF.

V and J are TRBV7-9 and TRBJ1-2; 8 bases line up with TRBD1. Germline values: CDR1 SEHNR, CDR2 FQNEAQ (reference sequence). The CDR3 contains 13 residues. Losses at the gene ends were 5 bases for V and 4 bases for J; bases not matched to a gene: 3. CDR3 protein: CASSAGTGYGYTF. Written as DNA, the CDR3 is TGTGCCAGCAGCGCCGGGACAGGCTATGGCTACACCTTC.

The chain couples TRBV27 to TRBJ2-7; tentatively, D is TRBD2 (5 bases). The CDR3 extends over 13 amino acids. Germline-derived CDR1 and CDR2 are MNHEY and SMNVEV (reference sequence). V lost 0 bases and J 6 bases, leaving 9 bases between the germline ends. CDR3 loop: CASSLSLGSEQYF. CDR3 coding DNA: TGTGCCAGCAGTTTATCGCTGGGGAGCGAGCAGTACTTC.

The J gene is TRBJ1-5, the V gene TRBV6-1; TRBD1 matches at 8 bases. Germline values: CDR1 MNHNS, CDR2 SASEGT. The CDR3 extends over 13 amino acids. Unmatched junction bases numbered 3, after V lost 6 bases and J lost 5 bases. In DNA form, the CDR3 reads TGTGCCAGCAGAAACAGGGGGGATCAGCCCCAGCATTTT. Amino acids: CASRNRGDQPQHF.

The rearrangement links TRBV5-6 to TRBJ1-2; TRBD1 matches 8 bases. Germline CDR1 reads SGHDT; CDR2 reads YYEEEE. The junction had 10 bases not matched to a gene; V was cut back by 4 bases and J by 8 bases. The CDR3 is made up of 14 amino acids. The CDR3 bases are TGTGCCAGCAGCCCTGCCGGGACAGGCAACGGCTACACCTTC. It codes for CASSPAGTGNGYTF. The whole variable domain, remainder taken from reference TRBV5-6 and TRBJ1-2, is DAGVTQSPTHLIKTRGQQVTLRCSPKSGHDTVSWYQQALGQGPQFIFQYYEEEERQRGNFPDRFSGHQFPNYSSELNVNALLLGDSALYLCASSPAGTGNGYTFGSGTRLTVV.

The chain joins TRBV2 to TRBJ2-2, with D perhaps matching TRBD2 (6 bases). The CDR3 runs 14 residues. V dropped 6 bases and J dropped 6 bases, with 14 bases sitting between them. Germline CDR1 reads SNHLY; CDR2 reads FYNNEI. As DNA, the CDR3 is TGTGCCAGCAGAGTCGGGACTCAAGCCGGGGAGCTGTTTTTT. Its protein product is CASRVGTQAGELFF.

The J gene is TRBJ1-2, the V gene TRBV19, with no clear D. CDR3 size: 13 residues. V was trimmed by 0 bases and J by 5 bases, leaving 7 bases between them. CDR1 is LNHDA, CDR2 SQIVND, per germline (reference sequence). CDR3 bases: TGTGCCAGTAGTATAGAAGGACTTTATGGCTACACCTTC. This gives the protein CASSIEGLYGYTF.

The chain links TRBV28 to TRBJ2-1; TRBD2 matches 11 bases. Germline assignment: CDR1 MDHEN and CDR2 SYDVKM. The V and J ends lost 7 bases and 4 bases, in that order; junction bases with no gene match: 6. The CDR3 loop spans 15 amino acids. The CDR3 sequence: CASTPGTSGYNEQFF. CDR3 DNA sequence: TGTGCCAGCACCCCGGGGACTAGCGGATACAATGAGCAGTTCTTC.